Listed here are 6 T cell receptor beta chains from one sample, sequenced in a study of response to subunit inactivated influenza vaccine. Using its own MiXCR run on the RT-PCR reads, TCRdb lists one record per CDR3 protein. The data hold 650,000 to 800,000 distinct CDR3 sequences, with approximately 13% observed a single time. The sequencing here drew on PBMCs from blood, taken approximately 15 days before vaccination. The receptors shown here come from a man aged 45 to 65 who received an inactivated influenza vaccine.

This clonotype was seen more than once but under ten times. The chain recombines TRBV27 with TRBJ1-1; 7 bases match TRBD1. Trimming at V came to 6 bases and at J to 4 bases, leaving 11 bases not matched to a gene. CDR1 and CDR2 from the germline V gene are MNHEY and SMNVEV (reference sequence). This CDR3 comprises 15 residues. CDR3 residues: CASRGGTVGGTEAFF. The CDR3 region has the DNA TGTGCCAGCAGGGGTGGGACAGTGGGGGGCACTGAAGCTTTCTTT.

The chain links TRBV4-2 to TRBJ1-5; D perhaps matches TRBD1 (6 bases). This CDR3 has 14 residues. Per the germline V gene, CDR1 is LGHNA and CDR2 is YNFKEQ. The ends were cut back, 0 bases at V and 6 bases at J, with 9 bases in the middle. CDR3 sequence (DNA): TGTGCCAGCAGCCAAGAGGGGGGCTTTCAGCCCCAGCATTTT. This gives the protein CASSQEGGFQPQHF.

This clonotype was seen a handful of times. The chain employs TRBV6-1 and TRBJ1-2; 7 nucleotides agree with TRBD1. This CDR3 has 15 residues. V gave up 6 bases and J gave up 3 bases; unmatched junction bases: 10. Germline V gene data show CDR1 as MNHNS and CDR2 as SASEGT. CDR3 DNA sequence: TGTGCCAGCAGCGATCGTGACAGGGCGTACTATGGCTACACCTTC. Its translation is CASSDRDRAYYGYTF.

This clonotype appeared a few times. The gene calls are TRBV4-3 and TRBJ1-2; TRBD1 matches at 10 bases. This CDR3 has 16 amino acids. Germline V lookup: CDR1 LGHNA, CDR2 YSLEER. J was trimmed by 7 bases and V by 1 base; bases with no gene match: 9. CDR3 in amino acids: CASSQGPVGQGPGYTF. DNA for the CDR3: TGCGCCAGCAGCCAAGGGCCGGTGGGACAGGGGCCTGGCTACACCTTC.

V and J are TRBV7-8 and TRBJ2-2; tentatively, D is TRBD1 (6 bases). Germline V gives CDR1 SGHVS, CDR2 FQNEAQ. This CDR3 region has 14 residues. Deletions cut 7 bases from V and 6 bases from J, with 15 bases between. CDR3 nucleotides: TGTGCCAGCACTCCAGGGGCTAGATCCGGGGAGCTGTTTTTT. It is translated as CASTPGARSGELFF.

This sequence joins TRBV12-3 or TRBV12-4 and TRBJ2-1; 11 bases align to TRBD2. The V gene end was trimmed by 6 bases and the J gene end by 0 bases; junction bases not matched to a gene: 4. This CDR3 has 16 amino acids. The CDR3 protein is CASRPGTSGSYNEQFF. The CDR3 coding sequence is TGTGCCAGCAGACCCGGGACTAGCGGCTCCTACAATGAGCAGTTCTTC.